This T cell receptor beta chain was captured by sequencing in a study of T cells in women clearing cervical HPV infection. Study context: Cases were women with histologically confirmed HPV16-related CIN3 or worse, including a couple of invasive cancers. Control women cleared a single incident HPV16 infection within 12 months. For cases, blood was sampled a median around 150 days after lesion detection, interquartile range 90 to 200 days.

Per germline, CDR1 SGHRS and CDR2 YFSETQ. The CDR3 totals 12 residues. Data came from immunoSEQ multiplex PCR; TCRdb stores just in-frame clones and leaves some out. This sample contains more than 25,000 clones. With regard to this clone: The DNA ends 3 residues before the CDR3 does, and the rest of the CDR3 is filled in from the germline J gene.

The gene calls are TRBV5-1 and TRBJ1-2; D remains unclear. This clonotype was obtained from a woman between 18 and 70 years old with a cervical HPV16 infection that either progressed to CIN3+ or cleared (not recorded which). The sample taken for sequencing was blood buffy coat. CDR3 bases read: TGCGCCAGCAGCTTGTCTTCGACGGGG. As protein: CASSLSSTG. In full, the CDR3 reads CASSLSSTGYTF. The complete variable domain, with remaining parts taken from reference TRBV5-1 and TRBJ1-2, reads KAGVTQTPRYLIKTRGQQVTLSCSPISGHRSVSWYQQTPGQGLQFLFEYFSETQRNKGNFPGRFSGRQFSNSRSEMNVSTLELGDSALYLCASSLSSTGYTFGSGTRLTVV.